These 22 T cell receptor beta chains were sequenced from one sample in a study of beta chain features in type 1 diabetes. Study-level findings and limits: Shorter TCRB CDR3s, moderately but significantly so, were found in Type 1 diabetes patients in all four CD4+ subsets.

These TCRs are of unknown antigen specificity. Sequencing targeted expressed TCRB transcripts, as all isolated RNA had been reverse transcribed. Only in-frame clones appear in the TCRdb table, and some are missing; sequencing was by immunoSEQ multiplex PCR. The sample shows a few hundred thousand clones, approximately 24% of them seen only once. The sequenced material came from naive CD4+ T cells from blood. These receptors all stem from a woman aged 25 to 39 with type 1 diabetes.

The CDR3 DNA is TGTGCCAGCAGCTTAACCGGGATTATGAGTGAGCAGTTCTTC. It translates to CASSLTGIMSEQFF. The rearrangement uses TRBV11-3 and TRBJ2-1, with a weak D call TRBD2 (5 bases). V lost 2 bases, J lost 9 bases, and 14 bases lay in between. The CDR3 has 14 amino acids. Looked up from germline, CDR1 is SGHNT and CDR2 is YENEEA.

This clone was counted between two and nine times. The chain joins TRBV11-2 to TRBJ1-1; the D is unclear. The CDR3 is 15 residues long. V gave up 2 bases and J gave up 2 bases, with 12 bases separating them. CDR1 is SGHAT, CDR2 FQNNGV, per germline. CDR3 nucleotide sequence: TGTGCCAGCAGCTTACAGCCGGCGGGAAACACTGAAGCTTTCTTT. Its translation: CASSLQPAGNTEAFF.

This clone showed up just a few times. The rearrangement uses TRBV29-1 and TRBJ2-1; D remains unclear. From germline, CDR1 is SQVTM and CDR2 ANQGSEA. V lost 2 bases, J lost 5 bases, and 10 bases lay in between. This CDR3 region has 13 residues. CDR3 coding DNA: TGCAGCGTTGAACTGTACATCCACAATGAGCAGTTCTTC. Translation: CSVELYIHNEQFF.

As DNA, the CDR3 is TGTGCCAGCAGTGCCCTAGGGGGCCCCTACGAGCAGTACTTC. It codes for CASSALGGPYEQYF. J is TRBJ2-7 and V is TRBV27, with TRBD1 matching over 7 bases. The CDR3 has 14 amino acids. Germline trimming cut 5 bases from V and 2 bases from J; bases unmatched to any gene: 6. Germline V CDR1 and CDR2: MNHEY, SMNVEV (reference sequence).

The genes are TRBV5-1 and TRBJ2-1, with 9 bases identical to TRBD2. The CDR3 is 16 amino acids. Germline CDR1 SGHRS, CDR2 YFSETQ. The V gene end was trimmed by 4 bases and the J gene end by 5 bases; junction bases not matched to a gene: 10. CDR3 residues: CASSPVMAGGNNEQFF. The CDR3 region has the DNA TGCGCCAGCAGCCCAGTCATGGCGGGAGGGAACAATGAGCAGTTCTTC.

The V and J genes are TRBV29-1 and TRBJ2-7, with 13 bases fitting TRBD2. Germline V gives CDR1 SQVTM, CDR2 ANQGSEA. The CDR3 runs to 14 residues. The trim removed 5 bases at V and 7 bases at J, leaving 8 bases unmatched. The CDR3 reads CSVRTSGSMREQYF. Written as DNA, the CDR3 is TGCAGCGTTAGGACTAGCGGGAGTATGAGGGAGCAGTACTTC.

This clone was counted only a few times. The CDR3 here is CASSIGARDPGYTF. The CDR3 DNA reads as TGTGCCAGTAGTATAGGAGCCAGGGATCCTGGCTACACCTTC. This chain links TRBV19 with TRBJ1-2, with D possibly matching TRBD1 (5 bases). The germline V gene has CDR1 LNHDA and CDR2 SQIVND (reference sequence). Trimming stripped 1 base from V and 7 bases from J, with 13 bases between. The CDR3 sequence is 14 residues long.

This clone was seen a handful of times. The chain has TRBV27 and TRBJ2-7; a weak D match, TRBD1 (5 bases). Per the germline V gene, CDR1 is MNHEY and CDR2 is SMNVEV (reference sequence). The CDR3 has 14 residues. V was trimmed by 8 bases and J by 0 bases, leaving 14 bases between them. CDR3 sequence: CASLPTVFSYEQYF. CDR3 sequence (DNA): TGTGCCAGCCTCCCGACAGTTTTCTCCTACGAGCAGTACTTC.

The chain employs TRBV30 and TRBJ2-7; D not resolved. The germline gives CDR1 GTSNPN, CDR2 SVGIG (reference sequence). V lost 3 bases to trimming and J lost 6 bases, with 9 bases between them. The CDR3 sequence is 11 residues long. CDR3 in DNA: TGTGCCTGGAGGAGATCTGGCGAGCAGTACTTC. Residues: CAWRRSGEQYF.

The chain couples TRBV5-1 to TRBJ2-2; D is unclear. V gave up 2 bases and J gave up 2 bases, with 7 bases separating them. The length of the CDR3 is 14 residues. Germline V gene sequence: CDR1 SGHRS, CDR2 YFSETQ. The CDR3 DNA sequence: TGCGCCAGCAGCTTCGGTTCCAACACCGGGGAGCTGTTTTTT. Encoded protein: CASSFGSNTGELFF.

The chain couples TRBV15 to TRBJ1-2, with unresolved D. The germline CDR1 and CDR2 sequences are LNHNV and YYDKDF (reference sequence). The CDR3 runs to 13 residues. The V end lost 3 bases, the J end lost 8 bases, and 13 bases lay between the germline ends. The CDR3 loop reads CATSRASAAGYTF. CDR3 nucleotides: TGTGCCACCAGCAGGGCCTCCGCGGCGGGCTACACCTTC.

This chain links TRBV6-1 with TRBJ2-3; unclear D gene. V lost 8 bases and J lost 0, with 12 bases in between. CDR3 length: 14 residues. The germline CDR1 and CDR2 sequences are MNHNS and SASEGT. The CDR3 region is CASHSAESTDTQYF. The CDR3 DNA reads TGTGCCAGCCACTCCGCGGAAAGCACAGATACGCAGTATTTT.

The rearrangement joins TRBV30 to TRBJ1-1; D is possibly TRBD1 (5 bases). Germline CDR1 GTSNPN, CDR2 SVGIG (reference sequence). The length of the CDR3 is 13 residues. V lost 3 bases and J 1 base, leaving 9 bases between the germline ends. CDR3 DNA: TGTGCCTGGAGAAGACAGACGAACACTGAAGCTTTCTTT. Its translation is CAWRRQTNTEAFF.

This clone was detected a few times. Different DNA sequences within this sample yield the same CDR3. The J gene is TRBJ2-7, the V gene TRBV7-9, with TRBD2 matching 10 bases. This CDR3 has 13 residues. Germline CDR1 SEHNR, CDR2 FQNEAQ (reference sequence). J was trimmed by 2 bases and V by 5 bases; bases with no gene match: 0. CDR3 sequence (DNA): TGTGCCAGCAGCACTAGCGGGGCCTACGAGCAGTACTTC. Translating gives CASSTSGAYEQYF.

The chain employs TRBV29-1 and TRBJ2-2, with D unresolved. This CDR3 has 12 residues. V was clipped by 4 bases and J by 1 base, with 4 bases between them. Germline assignment: CDR1 SQVTM and CDR2 ANQGSEA. This chain's CDR3 is CSVVRNTGELFF. The CDR3 DNA is TGCAGCGTTGTTAGGAACACCGGGGAGCTGTTTTTT.

In this sample, this clone turned up a few times. The chain carries TRBV29-1 and TRBJ2-5; maybe TRBD1 (6 bases). The germline V gene has CDR1 SQVTM and CDR2 ANQGSEA. This CDR3 contains 12 residues. V lost 6 bases to trimming and J lost 3 bases, with 11 bases between them. CDR3 region: CSVGGVEETQYF. The CDR3 DNA reads TGCAGCGTAGGGGGAGTGGAAGAGACCCAGTACTTC.

The CDR3 nucleotides are TGTGCCAGCAGCCCGAGGGACTCCCGCTCCTACAATGAGCAGTTCTTC. It codes for CASSPRDSRSYNEQFF. The chain employs TRBV7-8 and TRBJ2-1; D is perhaps TRBD2 (6 bases). The germline V gene encodes CDR1 SGHVS and CDR2 FQNEAQ. The length of the CDR3 is 16 residues. The V end lost 5 bases, the J end lost 0 bases, and 14 bases lay between the germline ends. Variable domain in full (rest from reference TRBV7-8 and TRBJ2-1): GAGVSQSPRYKVAKRGQDVALRCDPISGHVSLFWYQQALGQGPEFLTYFQNEAQLDKSGLPSDRFFAERPEGSVSTLKIQRTQQEDSAVYLCASSPRDSRSYNEQFFGPGTRLTVL.

This clone was found a few times. The CDR3 spells CASSQERQVLQSYEQYF. CDR3 DNA: TGCGCCAGCAGCCAAGAGAGACAAGTTCTCCAAAGCTACGAGCAGTACTTC. The chain uses TRBV4-1 and TRBJ2-7; the D is unclear. The CDR3 is 17 residues long. Trimming took 0 bases from V and 3 from J, leaving 18 bases between them. From germline, CDR1 is MGHRA and CDR2 YSYEKL.

The table lists this clone with a few counts. V gene TRBV7-9 combines with J gene TRBJ1-5; D remains ambiguous. This CDR3 contains 14 residues. The V and J ends lost 3 bases and 5 bases respectively, with 11 bases between them. In germline, CDR1 is SEHNR, CDR2 FQNEAQ (reference sequence). CDR3 region: CASSLSGEDQPQHF. Here the CDR3 DNA reads TGTGCCAGCAGCTTGTCCGGGGAGGATCAGCCCCAGCATTTT.

Written as DNA, the CDR3 is TGTGCCAGCTCAACAGTAGCGGGAGGGCCAGATACGCAGTATTTT. Translating it yields CASSTVAGGPDTQYF. The chain uses TRBV18 and TRBJ2-3; 11 nucleotides line up with TRBD2. With 5 bases clipped from V and 4 bases from J, the junction kept 5 bases outside the gene matches. Germline lookup yields CDR1 KGHSH and CDR2 LQKENI. This CDR3 has 15 residues.

The V gene is TRBV7-2, the J gene TRBJ1-5, with D hard to call. This CDR3 is 15 amino acids long. The germline V gene encodes CDR1 SGHTA and CDR2 FQGNSA. The ends were cut back, 2 bases at V and 0 bases at J, with 8 bases in the middle. CDR3: CASSLFEGSNQPQHF. The DNA for the CDR3 is TGTGCCAGCAGCTTATTTGAGGGTAGCAATCAGCCCCAGCATTTT.

The V gene is TRBV30, the J gene TRBJ1-5; 7 positions match TRBD1. Germline CDR1 is GTSNPN and CDR2 is SVGIG (reference sequence). The junction had 6 bases not matched to a gene; V was cut back by 1 base and J by 0 bases. The CDR3 runs 16 residues. CDR3 sequence: CAWSGAGTDSNQPQHF. Here the CDR3 DNA reads TGTGCCTGGAGTGGGGCCGGGACAGATAGCAATCAGCCCCAGCATTTT.